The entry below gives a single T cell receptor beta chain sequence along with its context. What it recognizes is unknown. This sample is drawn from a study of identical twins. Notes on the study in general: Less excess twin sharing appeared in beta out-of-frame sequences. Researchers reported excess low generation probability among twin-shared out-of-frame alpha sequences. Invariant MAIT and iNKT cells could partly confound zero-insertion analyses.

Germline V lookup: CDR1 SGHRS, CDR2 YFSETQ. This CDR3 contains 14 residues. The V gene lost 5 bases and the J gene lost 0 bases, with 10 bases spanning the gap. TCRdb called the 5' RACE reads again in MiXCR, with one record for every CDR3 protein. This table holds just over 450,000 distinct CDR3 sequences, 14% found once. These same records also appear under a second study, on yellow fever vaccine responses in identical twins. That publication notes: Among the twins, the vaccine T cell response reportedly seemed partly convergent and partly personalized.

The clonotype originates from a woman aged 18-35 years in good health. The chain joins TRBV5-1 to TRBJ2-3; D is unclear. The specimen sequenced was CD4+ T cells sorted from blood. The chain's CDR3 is CASSWRSSTDTQYF. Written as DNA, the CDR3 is TGCGCCAGCAGTTGGCGGAGTAGCACAGATACGCAGTATTTT.